Below, 9 T cell receptor beta chains from the same sample are listed, as sequenced in a study of cytomegalovirus exposure and HLA in healthy donors. The method was immunoSEQ multiplex PCR; TCRdb's version includes in-frame clones alone and lacks a portion of them. The repertoire consists of 65,000 to 85,000 clones, with 85% to 95% occurring once and the leading ten covering 0.55% to 0.75%. Sequences were obtained from PBMCs. These receptors all stem from a young woman in good health and CMV-seronegative.

The V and J genes are TRBV5-8 and TRBJ2-7; the D is unclear. Per the germline V gene, CDR1 is SGHTS and CDR2 is YDEGEE. V lost 0 bases to trimming and J lost 0 bases, with 10 bases between them. This CDR3 region has 15 residues. The DNA for the CDR3 is TGTGCCAGCAGCTTGGAAGCAGGCTTCTCCTACGAGCAGTACTTC. This encodes CASSLEAGFSYEQYF.

The chain links TRBV4-3 to TRBJ2-1, with a tentative D call TRBD2 (6 bases). Germline-derived CDR1 and CDR2 are LGHNA and YSLEER. The CDR3 has 16 amino acids. The V gene lost 1 base and the J gene lost 0 bases, with 10 bases spanning the gap. The CDR3 DNA reads as TGCGCCAGCAGCCAAGTCCAGGGACTCTCCTACAATGAGCAGTTCTTC. This translates into CASSQVQGLSYNEQFF.

The chain carries TRBV6-4 and TRBJ2-6, with TRBD2 as a possible D gene (6 bases). Germline CDR1 MRHNA, CDR2 SNTAGT. V was clipped by 2 bases and J by 3 bases, with 11 bases between them. This CDR3 has 16 residues. CDR3 DNA: TGTGCCAGCAGTGACGGGGAGGATGGTGGGGCCAACGTCCTGACTTTC. It yields the protein CASSDGEDGGANVLTF.

The genes are TRBV29-1 and TRBJ2-6, with TRBD1 matching 7 bases. Germline V gene data show CDR1 as SQVTM and CDR2 as ANQGSEA. The length of the CDR3 is 18 residues. J lost 0 bases, V lost 4 bases, and 12 bases had no gene match. The CDR3 DNA is TGCAGCGTTGCCGGACCTCCGGGACAGAGCTCTGGGGCCAACGTCCTGACTTTC. Translation: CSVAGPPGQSSGANVLTF.

This clone has a single count. CDR3 in DNA: TGCGCCACCACCCAGCGGGGGGCGGCGGATGAGCAGTTCTTC. Translation gives CATTQRGAADEQFF. V is TRBV5-1 and J is TRBJ2-1; 9 positions match TRBD2. V lost 9 bases, J lost 8 bases, and 12 bases stayed unmatched. There are 14 residues in the CDR3. Germline CDR1 and CDR2: SGHRS and YFSETQ. Variable domain in full (rest from reference TRBV5-1 and TRBJ2-1): KAGVTQTPRYLIKTRGQQVTLSCSPISGHRSVSWYQQTPGQGLQFLFEYFSETQRNKGNFPGRFSGRQFSNSRSEMNVSTLELGDSALYLCATTQRGAADEQFFGPGTRLTVL.

This chain uses TRBV4-3 with TRBJ1-2; D perhaps matches TRBD1 (6 bases). This CDR3 has 15 residues. Between the trimmed V and J ends, which lost 4 bases and 4 bases, there was a span of 16 bases. Looked up from germline, CDR1 is LGHNA and CDR2 is YSLEER. This chain's CDR3 is CASSRGEGQSYGYTF. The CDR3 DNA is TGCGCCAGCAGCCGGGGAGAAGGACAGAGCTATGGCTACACCTTC.

The rearrangement links TRBV5-6 to TRBJ1-5; a weak D match, TRBD1 (5 bases). V dropped 2 bases and J dropped 8 bases, with 11 bases sitting between them. CDR3 length: 13 residues. Germline CDR1 reads SGHDT; CDR2 reads YYEEEE. Here the CDR3 reads CASSFPGGEPQHF. CDR3 bases: TGTGCCAGCAGCTTTCCGGGGGGGGAGCCCCAGCATTTT.

This chain connects TRBV19 to TRBJ1-1, with a weak D call TRBD1 (5 bases). The V and J ends lost 5 bases and 5 bases respectively, with 9 bases between them. CDR1 is LNHDA and CDR2 is SQIVND in the germline V gene (reference sequence). CDR3 length: 12 amino acids. The CDR3 protein is CASSGGGTEAFF. CDR3 sequence (DNA): TGTGCCAGTAGTGGGGGGGGGACTGAAGCTTTCTTT. Full variable domain (missing parts from reference TRBV19 and TRBJ1-1): DGGITQSPKYLFRKEGQNVTLSCEQNLNHDAMYWYRQDPGQGLRLIYYSQIVNDFQKGDIAEGYSVSREKKESFPLTVTSAQKNPTAFYLCASSGGGTEAFFGQGTRLTVV.

J is TRBJ2-7 and V is TRBV29-1, with a weak D call TRBD1 (5 bases). This CDR3 is 13 amino acids long. Germline CDR1 and CDR2: SQVTM and ANQGSEA. Trimming cost V 5 bases and J 1 base, with 12 bases left between them. The CDR3 region is CSVPRTISYEQYF. The CDR3 nucleotides are TGCAGCGTTCCCAGGACAATATCCTACGAGCAGTACTTC.